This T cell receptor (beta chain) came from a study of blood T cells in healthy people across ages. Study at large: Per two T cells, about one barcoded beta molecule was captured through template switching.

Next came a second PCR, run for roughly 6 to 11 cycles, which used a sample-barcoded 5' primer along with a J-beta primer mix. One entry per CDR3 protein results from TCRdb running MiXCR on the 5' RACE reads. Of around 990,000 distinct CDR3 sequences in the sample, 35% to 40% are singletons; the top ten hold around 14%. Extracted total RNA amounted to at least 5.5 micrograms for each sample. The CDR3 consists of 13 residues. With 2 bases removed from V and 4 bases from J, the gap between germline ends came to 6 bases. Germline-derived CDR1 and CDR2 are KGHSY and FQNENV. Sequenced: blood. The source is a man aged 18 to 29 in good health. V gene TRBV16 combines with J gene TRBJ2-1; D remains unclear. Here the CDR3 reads CASSQVQYNEQFF. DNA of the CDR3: TGTGCCAGCAGCCAAGTCCAGTACAATGAGCAGTTCTTC.